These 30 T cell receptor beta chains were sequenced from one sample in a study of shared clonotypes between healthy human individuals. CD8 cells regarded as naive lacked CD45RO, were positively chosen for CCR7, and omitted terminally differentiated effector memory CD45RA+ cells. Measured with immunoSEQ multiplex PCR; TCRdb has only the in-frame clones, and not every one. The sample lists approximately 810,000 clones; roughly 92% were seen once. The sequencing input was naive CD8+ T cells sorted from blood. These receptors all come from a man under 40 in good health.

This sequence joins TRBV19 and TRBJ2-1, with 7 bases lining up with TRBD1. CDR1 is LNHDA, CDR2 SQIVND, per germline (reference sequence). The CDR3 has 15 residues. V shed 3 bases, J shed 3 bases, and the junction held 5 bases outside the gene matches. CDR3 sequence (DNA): TGTGCCAGTAGTATGTGGCCAGGGGGCTACAATGAGCAGTTCTTC. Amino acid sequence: CASSMWPGGYNEQFF.

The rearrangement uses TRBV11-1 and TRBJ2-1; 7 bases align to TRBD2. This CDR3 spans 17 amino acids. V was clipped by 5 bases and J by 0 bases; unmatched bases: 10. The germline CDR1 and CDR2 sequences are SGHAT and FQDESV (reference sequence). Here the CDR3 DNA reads TGTGCCAGCAGCATTGCGACTAGCCCAAGCTCCTACAATGAGCAGTTCTTC. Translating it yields CASSIATSPSSYNEQFF.

The CDR3 DNA reads as TGTGCCAGCAGCCCGGGCTTTGGGGTACCCGAACCAAATGAAGCTTTCTTT. Residues: CASSPGFGVPEPNEAFF. The chain employs TRBV7-2 and TRBJ1-1, with D unresolved. The germline V and J ends were trimmed by 5 bases and 7 bases, with 26 bases remaining between them. The CDR3 sequence is 17 residues long. Per germline, CDR1 SGHTA and CDR2 FQGNSA.

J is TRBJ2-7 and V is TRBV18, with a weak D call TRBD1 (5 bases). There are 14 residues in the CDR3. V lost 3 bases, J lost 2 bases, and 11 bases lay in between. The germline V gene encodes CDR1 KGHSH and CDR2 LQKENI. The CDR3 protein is CASSPTGPTYEQYF. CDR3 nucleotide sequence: TGTGCCAGCTCACCCACAGGTCCTACCTACGAGCAGTACTTC.

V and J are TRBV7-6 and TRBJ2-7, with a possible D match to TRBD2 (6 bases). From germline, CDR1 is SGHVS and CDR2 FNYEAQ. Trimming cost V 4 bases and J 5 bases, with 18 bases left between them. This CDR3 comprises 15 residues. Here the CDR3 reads CASSSLATEQDEQYF. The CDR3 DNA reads TGTGCCAGCAGCTCTCTAGCGACAGAACAGGACGAGCAGTACTTC. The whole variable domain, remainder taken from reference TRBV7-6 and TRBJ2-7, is GAGVSQSPRYKVTKRGQDVALRCDPISGHVSLYWYRQALGQGPEFLTYFNYEAQQDKSGLPNDRFSAERPEGSISTLTIQRTEQRDSAMYRCASSSLATEQDEQYFGPGTRLTVT.

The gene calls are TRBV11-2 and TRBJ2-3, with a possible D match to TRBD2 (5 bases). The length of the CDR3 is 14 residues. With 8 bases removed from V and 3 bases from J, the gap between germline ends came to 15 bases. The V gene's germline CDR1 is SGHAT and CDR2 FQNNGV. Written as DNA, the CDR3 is TGTGCCAGCCGACCCGGGGAGAGGACAGATACGCAGTATTTT. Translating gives CASRPGERTDTQYF.

The CDR3 loop is CASRAKNRDQIFRDTQYF. The CDR3 region has the DNA TGTGCCAGCAGGGCGAAGAACCGGGACCAAATATTCCGGGATACGCAGTATTTT. V and J are TRBV27 and TRBJ2-3; D may correspond to TRBD1 or TRBD2 (5 bases each). Trimming removed 6 bases from V and 6 bases from J, with 28 bases in between. The CDR3 covers 18 residues. The germline gives CDR1 MNHEY, CDR2 SMNVEV (reference sequence).

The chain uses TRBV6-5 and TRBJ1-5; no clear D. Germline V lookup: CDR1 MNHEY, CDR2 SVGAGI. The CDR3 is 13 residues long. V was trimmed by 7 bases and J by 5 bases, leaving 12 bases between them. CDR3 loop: CASTSGADQPQHF. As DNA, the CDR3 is TGTGCCAGCACCTCGGGCGCAGATCAGCCCCAGCATTTT.

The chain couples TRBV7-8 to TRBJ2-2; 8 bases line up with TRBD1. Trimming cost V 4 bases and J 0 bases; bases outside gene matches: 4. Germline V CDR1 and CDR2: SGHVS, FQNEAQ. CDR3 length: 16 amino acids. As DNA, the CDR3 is TGTGCCAGCAGCTCGGACAGGGCTGCGAACACCGGGGAGCTGTTTTTT. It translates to CASSSDRAANTGELFF.

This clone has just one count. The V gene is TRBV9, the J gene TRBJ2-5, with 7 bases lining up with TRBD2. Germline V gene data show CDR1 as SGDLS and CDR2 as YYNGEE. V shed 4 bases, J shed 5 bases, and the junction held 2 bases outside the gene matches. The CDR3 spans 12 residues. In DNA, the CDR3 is TGTGCCAGCAGCTCCGGGGGGGAGACCCAGTACTTC. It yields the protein CASSSGGETQYF.

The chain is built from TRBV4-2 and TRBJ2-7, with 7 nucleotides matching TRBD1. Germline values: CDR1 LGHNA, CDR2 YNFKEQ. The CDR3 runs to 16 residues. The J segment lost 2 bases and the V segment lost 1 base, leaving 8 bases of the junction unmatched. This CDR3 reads CASSQVPTGFTYEQYF. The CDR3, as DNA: TGTGCCAGCAGCCAAGTTCCGACAGGGTTCACCTACGAGCAGTACTTC.

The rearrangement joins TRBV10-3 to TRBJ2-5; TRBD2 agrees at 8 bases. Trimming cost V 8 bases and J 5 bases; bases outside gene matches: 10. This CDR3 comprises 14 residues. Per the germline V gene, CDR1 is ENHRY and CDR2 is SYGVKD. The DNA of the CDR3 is TGTGCCATCTCGGGACTAGAGATCGGTGAGACCCAGTACTTC. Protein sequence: CAISGLEIGETQYF.

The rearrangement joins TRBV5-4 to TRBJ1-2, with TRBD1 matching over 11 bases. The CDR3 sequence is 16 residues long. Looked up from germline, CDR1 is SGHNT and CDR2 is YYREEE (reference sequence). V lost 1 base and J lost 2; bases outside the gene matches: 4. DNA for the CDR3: TGTGCCAGCAGCTTGCAAGGACAGGGGGCGAACTATGGCTACACCTTC. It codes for CASSLQGQGANYGYTF.

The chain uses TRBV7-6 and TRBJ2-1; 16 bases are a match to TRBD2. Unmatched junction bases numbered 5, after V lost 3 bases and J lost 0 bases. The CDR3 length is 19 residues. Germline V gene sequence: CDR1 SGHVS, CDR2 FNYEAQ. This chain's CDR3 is CASSLRGLAGGNSYNEQFF. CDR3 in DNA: TGTGCCAGCAGCTTGAGGGGACTAGCGGGAGGGAACTCCTACAATGAGCAGTTCTTC.

The CDR3 is CASSVGGLPSGEQFF. CDR3 coding DNA: TGTGCCAGCAGCGTTGGCGGACTACCTTCTGGGGAGCAGTTCTTC. This sequence joins TRBV9 and TRBJ2-1; tentatively, D is TRBD2 (6 bases). CDR1 is SGDLS and CDR2 is YYNGEE in the germline V gene. Trimming removed 2 bases at V and 10 bases at J, with 19 bases between. This CDR3 comprises 15 residues.

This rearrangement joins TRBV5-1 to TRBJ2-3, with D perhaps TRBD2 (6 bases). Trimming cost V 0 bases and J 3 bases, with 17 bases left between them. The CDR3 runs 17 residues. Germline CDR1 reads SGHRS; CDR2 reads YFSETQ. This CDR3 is CASSLDDSRERTDTQYF. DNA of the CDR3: TGCGCCAGCAGCTTGGATGACTCCCGGGAGAGGACAGATACGCAGTATTTT.

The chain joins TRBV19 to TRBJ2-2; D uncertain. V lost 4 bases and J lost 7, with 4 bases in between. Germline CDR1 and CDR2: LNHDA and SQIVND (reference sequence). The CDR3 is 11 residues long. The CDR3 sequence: CASSNNGELFF. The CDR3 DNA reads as TGTGCCAGTAGTAATAACGGGGAGCTGTTTTTT.

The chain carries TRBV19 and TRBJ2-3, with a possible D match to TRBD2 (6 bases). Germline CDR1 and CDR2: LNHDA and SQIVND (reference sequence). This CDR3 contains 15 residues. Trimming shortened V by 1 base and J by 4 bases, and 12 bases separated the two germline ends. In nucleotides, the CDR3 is TGTGCCAGTAGTATAGGGAGGGAGATCGCAGATACGCAGTATTTT. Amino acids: CASSIGREIADTQYF. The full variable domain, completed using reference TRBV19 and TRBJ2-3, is DGGITQSPKYLFRKEGQNVTLSCEQNLNHDAMYWYRQDPGQGLRLIYYSQIVNDFQKGDIAEGYSVSREKKESFPLTVTSAQKNPTAFYLCASSIGREIADTQYFGPGTRLTVL.

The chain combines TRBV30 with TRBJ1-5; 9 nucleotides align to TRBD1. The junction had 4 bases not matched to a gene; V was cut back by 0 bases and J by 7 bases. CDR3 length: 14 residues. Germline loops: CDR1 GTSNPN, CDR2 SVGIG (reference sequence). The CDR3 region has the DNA TGTGCCTGGAGTGTAGGGACAGGGTCACAGCCCCAGCATTTT. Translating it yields CAWSVGTGSQPQHF.

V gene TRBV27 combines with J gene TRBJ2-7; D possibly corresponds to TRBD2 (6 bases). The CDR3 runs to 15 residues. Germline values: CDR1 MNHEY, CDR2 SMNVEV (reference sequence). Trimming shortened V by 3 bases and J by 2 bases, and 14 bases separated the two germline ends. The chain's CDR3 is CASSLGGRGTYEQYF. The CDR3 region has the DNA TGTGCCAGCAGTTTGGGGGGTCGTGGAACCTACGAGCAGTACTTC.

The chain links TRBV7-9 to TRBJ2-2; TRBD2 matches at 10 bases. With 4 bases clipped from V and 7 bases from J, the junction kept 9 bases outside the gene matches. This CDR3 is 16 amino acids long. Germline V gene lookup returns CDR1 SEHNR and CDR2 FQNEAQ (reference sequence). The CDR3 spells CASSSEVAGGHGELFF. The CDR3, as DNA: TGTGCCAGCAGCTCTGAGGTAGCGGGAGGTCACGGGGAGCTGTTTTTT.

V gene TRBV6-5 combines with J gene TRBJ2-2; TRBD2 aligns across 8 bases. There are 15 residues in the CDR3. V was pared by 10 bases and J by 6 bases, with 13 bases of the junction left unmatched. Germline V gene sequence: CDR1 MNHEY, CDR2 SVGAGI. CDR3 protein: CAIKPGLEGAGELFF. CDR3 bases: TGTGCCATCAAGCCGGGACTAGAAGGCGCCGGGGAGCTGTTTTTT.

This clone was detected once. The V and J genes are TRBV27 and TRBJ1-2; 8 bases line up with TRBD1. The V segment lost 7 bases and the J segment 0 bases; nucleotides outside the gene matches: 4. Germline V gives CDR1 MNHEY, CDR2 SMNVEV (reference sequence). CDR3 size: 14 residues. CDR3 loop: CASKQGGANYGYTF. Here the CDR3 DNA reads TGTGCCAGCAAACAGGGGGGAGCTAACTATGGCTACACCTTC.

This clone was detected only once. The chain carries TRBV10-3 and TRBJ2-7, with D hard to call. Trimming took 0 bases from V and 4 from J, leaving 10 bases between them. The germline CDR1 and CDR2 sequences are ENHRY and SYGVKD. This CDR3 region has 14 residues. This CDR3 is CAISESPEPYEQYF. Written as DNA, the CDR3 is TGTGCCATCAGTGAGTCGCCCGAGCCTTACGAGCAGTACTTC.

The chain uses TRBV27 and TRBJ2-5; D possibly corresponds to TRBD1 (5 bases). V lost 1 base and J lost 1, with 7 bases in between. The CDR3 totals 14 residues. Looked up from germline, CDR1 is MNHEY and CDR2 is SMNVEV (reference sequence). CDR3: CASSLYRSQETQYF. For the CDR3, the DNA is TGTGCCAGCAGTTTATACAGGAGCCAAGAGACCCAGTACTTC.

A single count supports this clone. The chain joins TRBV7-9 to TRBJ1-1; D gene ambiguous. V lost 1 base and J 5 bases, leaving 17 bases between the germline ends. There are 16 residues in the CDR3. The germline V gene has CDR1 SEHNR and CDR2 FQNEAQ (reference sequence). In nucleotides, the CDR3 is TGTGCCAGCAGCTTAGTTCGTAGTTGGGGTGATACTGAAGCTTTCTTT. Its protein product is CASSLVRSWGDTEAFF.

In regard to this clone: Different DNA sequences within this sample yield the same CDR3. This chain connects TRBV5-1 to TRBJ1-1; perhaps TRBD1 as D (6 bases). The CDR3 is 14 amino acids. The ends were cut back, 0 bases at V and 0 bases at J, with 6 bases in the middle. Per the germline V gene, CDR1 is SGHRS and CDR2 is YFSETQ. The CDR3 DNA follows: TGCGCCAGCAGCTTGGGGACAGTGAACACTGAAGCTTTCTTT. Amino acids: CASSLGTVNTEAFF.

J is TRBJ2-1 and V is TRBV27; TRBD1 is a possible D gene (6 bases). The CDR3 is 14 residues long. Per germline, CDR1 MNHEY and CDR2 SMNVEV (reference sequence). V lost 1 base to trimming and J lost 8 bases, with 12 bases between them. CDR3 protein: CASSLYGGADEQFF. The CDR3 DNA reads TGTGCCAGCAGTTTATATGGGGGCGCGGATGAGCAGTTCTTC.

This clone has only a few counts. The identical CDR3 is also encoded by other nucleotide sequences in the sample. In nucleotides, the CDR3 is TGTGCCAGCAGCCTCGTGGGGGCAAGCTACGAGCAGTACTTC. Translated, it gives CASSLVGASYEQYF. The chain joins TRBV27 to TRBJ2-7; a weak D match, TRBD1 (6 bases). Trimming shortened V by 6 bases and J by 3 bases, and 15 bases separated the two germline ends. The CDR3 is 14 residues long. In germline, CDR1 is MNHEY, CDR2 SMNVEV (reference sequence).

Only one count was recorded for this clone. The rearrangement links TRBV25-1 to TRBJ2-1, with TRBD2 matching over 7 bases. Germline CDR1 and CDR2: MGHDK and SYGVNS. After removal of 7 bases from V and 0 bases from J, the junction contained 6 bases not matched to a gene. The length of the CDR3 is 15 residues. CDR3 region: CASNPGGSSYNEQFF. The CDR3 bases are TGTGCCAGCAATCCGGGCGGGAGCTCCTACAATGAGCAGTTCTTC.